The sequence of this T cell receptor (beta chain) was determined in a study of vaccination and CD4 T cells after COVID-19. Trimming stripped 3 bases from V and 0 bases from J, with 6 bases between. This CDR3 spans 15 amino acids. Germline-derived CDR1 and CDR2 are MRHNA and SNTAGT. Sample treatment: approximately nine-day PBMC culture with coronavirus spike peptide pools or control peptides (ViraFEST assay). An unexposed donor provided the CD4+ T cells, which were collected before the COVID-19 pandemic (2011-2018). About this clonotype itself: Its antigen is undetermined.

Cultured CD4+ T-cell DNA underwent Oncomine TCR Beta short-read sequencing. TCRdb analysed the PCR reads with MiXCR anew, one entry per CDR3 protein. The table has 4,000 to 5,000 distinct CDR3 sequences, approximately 59% seen once. The rearrangement links TRBV6-4 to TRBJ2-6; TRBD1 might be the D (6 bases). This receptor was taken from a human donor in good health. Sequenced: CD4+ T cells from blood, cultured in vitro. CDR3 loop: CASSEDSSGANVLTF. CDR3 in DNA: TGTGCCAGCAGTGAGGACAGCTCTGGGGCCAACGTCCTGACTTTC.